This TCR beta chain was captured by sequencing in a study of blood T cell repertoires in COVID-19. The overall study: T cells, B-cell-depleted T cells, or PBMCs supplied cDNA or gDNA.

The table came from immunoSEQ multiplex PCR; TCRdb's copy has only in-frame clones and leaves some out. The table shows about 270,000 clones, with just under 90% occurring only once. Per the germline V gene, CDR1 is LGHNA and CDR2 is YSLEER. Trimming took 4 bases from V and 4 from J, leaving 20 bases between them. This CDR3 contains 16 residues. The source of this sequence is a woman aged 25 to 39 with acute COVID-19. The V call is TRBV4-3, the J call TRBJ2-7; D possibly corresponds to TRBD1 (6 bases). Sequencing was done on a sample of PBMCs or T cells enriched from blood (not recorded which). Here the CDR3 DNA reads TGCGCCAGCAGCCCCGGACACGCCGGAGGACAGTACGAGCAGTACTTC. It codes for CASSPGHAGGQYEQYF.